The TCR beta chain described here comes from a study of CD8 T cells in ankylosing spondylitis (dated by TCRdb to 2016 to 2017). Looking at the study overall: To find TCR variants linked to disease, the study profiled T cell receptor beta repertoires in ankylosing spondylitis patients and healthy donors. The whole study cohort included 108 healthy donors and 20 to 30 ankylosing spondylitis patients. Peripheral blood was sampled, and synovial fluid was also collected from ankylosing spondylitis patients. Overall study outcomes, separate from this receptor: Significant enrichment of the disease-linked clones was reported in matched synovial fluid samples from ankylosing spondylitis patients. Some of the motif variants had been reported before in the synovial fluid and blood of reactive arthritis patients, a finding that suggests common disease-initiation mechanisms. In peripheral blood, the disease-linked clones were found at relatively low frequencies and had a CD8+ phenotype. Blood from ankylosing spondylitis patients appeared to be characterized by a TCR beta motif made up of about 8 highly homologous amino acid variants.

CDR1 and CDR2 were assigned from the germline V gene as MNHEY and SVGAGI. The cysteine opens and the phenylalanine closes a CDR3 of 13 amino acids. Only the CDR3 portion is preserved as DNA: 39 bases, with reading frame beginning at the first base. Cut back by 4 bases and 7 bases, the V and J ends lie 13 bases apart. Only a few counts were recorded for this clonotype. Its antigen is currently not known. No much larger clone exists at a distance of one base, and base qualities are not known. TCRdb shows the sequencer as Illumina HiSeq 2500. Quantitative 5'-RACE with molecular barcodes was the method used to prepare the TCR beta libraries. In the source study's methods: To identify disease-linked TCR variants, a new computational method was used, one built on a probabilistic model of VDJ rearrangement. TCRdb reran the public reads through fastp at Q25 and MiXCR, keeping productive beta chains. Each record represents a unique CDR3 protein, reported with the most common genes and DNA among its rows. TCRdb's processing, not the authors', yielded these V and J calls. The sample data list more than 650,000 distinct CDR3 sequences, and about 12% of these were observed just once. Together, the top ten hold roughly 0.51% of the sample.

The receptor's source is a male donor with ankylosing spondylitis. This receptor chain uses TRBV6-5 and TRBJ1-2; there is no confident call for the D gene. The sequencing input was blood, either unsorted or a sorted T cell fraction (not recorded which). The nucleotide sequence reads TGTGCCAGCAGTTCCCGTGTAGTTAGTGGCTACACCTTC. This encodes CASSSRVVSGYTF.